The present T cell receptor beta chain was sequenced within a study of T cell responses to AZD1222 COVID-19 vaccine. Measured with immunoSEQ multiplex PCR; TCRdb has only the in-frame clones, and not every one. The data show 75,000 to 100,000 clones, approximately 90% seen once. General study points: Repertoires were collected only later (after the peak T cell response had occurred). Donor demographics were predominantly white British with a female majority; clonal diversity may be underestimated.

This clone was seen a single time. No antigen is known for it. The CDR3 covers 12 residues. CDR1 is KGHDR and CDR2 is SFDVKD in the germline V gene. The germline V and J ends were trimmed by 4 bases and 9 bases, with 8 bases remaining between them. The sequence derives from an adult in good health. V is TRBV24-1 and J is TRBJ1-4; maybe TRBD1 (5 bases). Sequenced here: peripheral blood, sampled on day 0 of AZD1222 vaccination. The CDR3 sequence is CATSELGQKLFF. In nucleotides, the CDR3 is TGTGCCACCAGTGAACTGGGGCAAAAACTGTTTTTT.